One and the same sample provided the 2 T cell receptor beta chains below, sequenced in a study of a mutant IDH1 vaccine in newly diagnosed glioma. Sample time point: baseline, week 1 (first vaccination visit). Regarding treatment: pre-vaccination baseline after standard-of-care therapy. Sequencing was performed with immunoSEQ multiplex PCR; in TCRdb, only in-frame clones are kept and a portion is missing. This sample has some 95,000 clones, with around 80% found just once. This specimen consisted of PBMCs, obtained from a glioma patient treated with radiotherapy, temozolomide or both. The receptors come from a man aged 35-49 years with glioma.

The rearrangement links TRBV13 to TRBJ2-5, with a tentative D call TRBD1 (6 bases). The J call is uncertain, as TRBJ2-7 better fits the DNA end. Germline CDR1 PRHDT, CDR2 FYEKMQ (reference sequence). The CDR3 contains 15 residues. CDR3 loop: CASTFEGQSLDEQYF. The CDR3, as DNA: TGTGCCAGCACCTTCGAAGGACAGTCCCTAGACGAGCAGTACTTC.

V is TRBV11-1 and J is TRBJ2-3, with 11 bases lining up with TRBD2. This CDR3 has 17 residues. The V gene's germline CDR1 is SGHAT and CDR2 FQDESV (reference sequence). J was trimmed by 4 bases and V by 5 bases; bases with no gene match: 11. This CDR3 reads CASSPRGSGRAPDTQYF. CDR3 bases: TGTGCCAGCAGCCCCCGAGGTAGCGGGAGGGCCCCAGATACGCAGTATTTT. The whole variable domain, filled in from reference TRBV11-1 and TRBJ2-3, reads EAEVAQSPRYKITEKSQAVAFWCDPISGHATLYWYRQILGQGPELLVQFQDESVVDDSQLPKDRFSAERLKGVDSTLKIQPAELGDSAMYLCASSPRGSGRAPDTQYFGPGTRLTVL.